This entry is about one T cell receptor (beta chain). Germline-derived CDR1 and CDR2 are SGHTA and FQGNSA. Trimming stripped 4 bases from V and 5 bases from J, with 14 bases between. CDR3 length: 15 amino acids. The sample belongs to a study of shared clonotypes between healthy human individuals. Every donor was a Caucasian adult from Nashville, Tennessee. Profiling relied on immunoSEQ multiplex PCR, and the TCRdb table lists in-frame clones only, not all of them. The sample includes about 710,000 clones, over 55% of them seen just once. V and J are TRBV7-2 and TRBJ2-2, with D perhaps TRBD1 (6 bases). The sequencing input was memory CD4+ T cells sorted from blood. Subset described: CD45RA-negative fraction. The receptor's source is a woman aged 25 to 45 in good health. The chain's CDR3 is CASSSQGLVTGELFF. CDR3 sequence (DNA): TGTGCCAGCAGCTCTCAGGGGCTGGTAACCGGGGAGCTGTTTTTT.